The clone carrying this T cell receptor beta chain has a single count. This entry belongs to a study of Ad26.COV2.S vaccination and SARS-CoV-2 variants. Measured with immunoSEQ multiplex PCR; TCRdb has only the in-frame clones, and not every one. Of about 180,000 clones in the sample, 87% were seen once. Germline V CDR1 and CDR2: GTSNPN, SVGIG (reference sequence). Trimming stripped 0 bases from V and 0 bases from J, with 9 bases between. CDR3 length equals 15 residues. The sample was peripheral blood, taken after recovery from COVID-19. V gene TRBV30 combines with J gene TRBJ1-5, with a weak D call TRBD1 (6 bases). The source is a human donor who had recovered from COVID-19. This CDR3 reads CAWSVGTTSNQPQHF. As DNA, the CDR3 is TGTGCCTGGAGTGTAGGGACAACTAGCAATCAGCCCCAGCATTTT.